This T cell receptor (beta chain) is drawn from a study of CD8 T cells in ankylosing spondylitis. This clonotype was counted between two and nine times. Its specificity is unknown. The study's findings and limits: The disease-linked clones had a CD8+ phenotype and low blood frequencies. Previously reported in reactive arthritis synovial fluid and blood were some of the motif variants. The study identified a TCR beta motif of roughly eight highly homologous variants that appeared characteristic of ankylosing spondylitis blood.

This CDR3 has 13 residues. V trimming: 4 bases; J trimming: 2 bases; junction bases outside the gene matches: 4. From germline, CDR1 is SQVTM and CDR2 ANQGSEA. Making use of molecular barcodes, quantitative 5'-RACE generated TCR beta libraries. TCRdb analysed the 5' RACE reads with MiXCR anew, one entry per CDR3 protein. The sample carries over 200,000 distinct CDR3 sequences, around 16% recorded once. Source material: blood, either unsorted or a sorted T cell fraction (not recorded which). This rearrangement joins TRBV29-1 to TRBJ2-7; TRBD1 agrees at 8 bases. The receptor's source is a male donor with ankylosing spondylitis. As DNA, the CDR3 is TGCAGCGTTGGGGGCAGGGGGCCCTACGAGCAGTACTTC. Translation: CSVGGRGPYEQYF.